The present TCR beta chain was sequenced within a study of cytomegalovirus exposure and HLA in healthy donors. There are 13 residues in the CDR3. V trimming: 0 bases; J trimming: 10 bases; junction bases outside the gene matches: 4. CDR1 MNHNY and CDR2 SVGAGI come from the germline V gene (reference sequence). This clone was seen a handful of times. The PCR used 60 Vbeta and 13 Jbeta primers. The assay was immunoSEQ multiplex PCR, and TCRdb's table has in-frame clones only and misses some. The sample shows 130,000 to 150,000 clones, 73% of them seen only once. The source material was PBMCs. The gene calls are TRBV6-6 and TRBJ1-2; TRBD1 agrees at 8 bases. The TCR originated in a human donor in good health. The CDR3 region has the DNA TGTGCCAGCAGTTACTCCGACAGGGGCAACTACACCTTC. Residues: CASSYSDRGNYTF.